These T cell receptor beta chains were read from a single sample in a study of vaccination and CD4 T cells after COVID-19. MiXCR, run by TCRdb on the PCR reads, gives a single entry per CDR3 protein. The sample holds approximately 4,100 distinct CDR3 sequences, around 20% seen once. The antigens for these receptors are not known. Sequenced: CD4+ T cells from blood, cultured in vitro. These receptors were obtained from a human donor who had recovered from COVID-19. Both conserved end residues are trimmed from each CDR3.

V gene: TRBV11-2
J gene: TRBJ1-1
CDR3 protein: AKGYGVTVQNTEAF

V gene: TRBV6-1
J gene: TRBJ1-4
CDR3 protein: ASSAGQGFPETNEKLF

V gene: TRBV7-9
J gene: TRBJ1-1
CDR3 protein: ASSLGGPNTEAF

V gene: TRBV5-8
J gene: TRBJ1-4
CDR3 protein: ASSFGQHEKLF

V gene: TRBV6-5
J gene: TRBJ1-4
CDR3 protein: ASSYIPPGRGDEKLF

V gene: TRBV25-1
J gene: TRBJ1-6
CDR3 protein: ASSGQGNSPLH

V gene: TRBV11-2
J gene: TRBJ2-7
CDR3 protein: ASGLTGTTFAEQY

V gene: TRBV11-2
J gene: TRBJ1-2
CDR3 protein: ASSLEAGYGYT

V gene: TRBV12-3/TRBV12-4
J gene: TRBJ2-2
CDR3 protein: ASSLDRTGRTGELF

V gene: TRBV5-1
J gene: TRBJ1-2
CDR3 protein: ASSLVGVESGYT

V gene: TRBV20-1
J gene: TRBJ2-7
CDR3 protein: SARGLLGEQY

V gene: TRBV6-1
J gene: TRBJ1-5
CDR3 protein: ASSSTGRGGNQPQH

V gene: TRBV5-6
J gene: TRBJ2-5
CDR3 protein: ASSDNLRDLFGSQY

V gene: TRBV11-2
J gene: TRBJ2-3
CDR3 protein: ASSTLAGGGDTQY

V gene: TRBV6-5
J gene: TRBJ2-2
CDR3 protein: ASSSPGGWGGELF

V gene: TRBV6-1
J gene: TRBJ1-1
CDR3 protein: AARPQQGGTEAF

V gene: TRBV7-2
J gene: TRBJ2-6
CDR3 protein: ASSLGGDGNSGANVLT

V gene: TRBV6-1
J gene: TRBJ1-3
CDR3 protein: ASSATIMGGFSGNTIY

V gene: TRBV4-1
J gene: TRBJ2-5
CDR3 protein: ASSQDGGGGETQY

V gene: TRBV6-1
J gene: TRBJ2-4
CDR3 protein: ASRGTRGDIQY

V gene: TRBV9
J gene: TRBJ1-1
CDR3 protein: ASSRQGATLNTEAF

V gene: TRBV6-5
J gene: TRBJ2-1
CDR3 protein: ASSYSGGGAYNEQF

V gene: TRBV11-2
J gene: TRBJ2-2
CDR3 protein: ASSERTLANTGELF

V gene: TRBV18
J gene: TRBJ1-2
CDR3 protein: ASSPGANYGYT

V gene: TRBV6-1
J gene: TRBJ1-2
CDR3 protein: ASSEARAGGYT

V gene: TRBV11-2
J gene: TRBJ2-7
CDR3 protein: ASSLTGTTFAEQY

V gene: TRBV25-1
J gene: TRBJ2-5
CDR3 protein: ASNRRSGEAQY

V gene: TRBV11-3
J gene: TRBJ2-1
CDR3 protein: ASSLGRGMGYNEQF

V gene: TRBV12-3/TRBV12-4
J gene: TRBJ2-5
CDR3 protein: ASSNRGAETQY

V gene: TRBV3-1
J gene: TRBJ2-3
CDR3 protein: ASSQFDDTQY

V gene: TRBV3-1
J gene: TRBJ1-5
CDR3 protein: ASSPGLRNQPQH

V gene: TRBV11-3
J gene: TRBJ2-2
CDR3 protein: ASSFSSNTGELF

V gene: TRBV12-3/TRBV12-4
J gene: TRBJ2-2
CDR3 protein: ASSLSGAGELF

V gene: TRBV12-3/TRBV12-4
J gene: TRBJ2-7
CDR3 protein: ASSPGATYEQY

V gene: TRBV5-6
J gene: TRBJ1-6
CDR3 protein: ASSLGTGSHSPLH

V gene: TRBV5-4
J gene: TRBJ2-7
CDR3 protein: ASSLKRGDTYEQY

V gene: TRBV29-1
J gene: TRBJ2-3
CDR3 protein: SVGEGTDTQY

V gene: TRBV24-1
J gene: TRBJ2-1
CDR3 protein: ATSDPGLAGGNEQF

V gene: TRBV30
J gene: TRBJ1-6
CDR3 protein: ASLTGYNSPLH

V gene: TRBV15
J gene: TRBJ2-1
CDR3 protein: ATDRGGGGSYNEQF

V gene: TRBV14
J gene: TRBJ1-1
CDR3 protein: ASSPRVRGAF

V gene: TRBV2
J gene: TRBJ2-1
CDR3 protein: ASMLRVYNEQF

V gene: TRBV20-1
J gene: TRBJ2-7
CDR3 protein: SARVGGAPYERY

V gene: TRBV30
J gene: TRBJ1-1
CDR3 protein: AWKEGVNTEAF

V gene: TRBV25-1
J gene: TRBJ2-5
CDR3 protein: ASSRRSGETQY

V gene: TRBV7-9
J gene: TRBJ1-3
CDR3 protein: ASSPRMGRGSGNTIY

V gene: TRBV6-1
J gene: TRBJ1-6
CDR3 protein: ASVTRDRGFGSPLH

V gene: TRBV20-1
J gene: TRBJ1-3
CDR3 protein: SALGGPHSGNTIY

V gene: TRBV20-1
J gene: TRBJ1-2
CDR3 protein: SGAGQGDYGYT

V gene: TRBV30
J gene: TRBJ2-5
CDR3 protein: AWSVHTGGSETQY

V gene: TRBV30
J gene: TRBJ2-5
CDR3 protein: AWSSQETQY

V gene: TRBV3-1
J gene: TRBJ2-3
CDR3 protein: ASSQGVGQGRADTQY

V gene: TRBV12-3/TRBV12-4
J gene: TRBJ1-2
CDR3 protein: ASSSGAYGYT

V gene: TRBV5-8
J gene: TRBJ2-1
CDR3 protein: ASIRGPRVSYEQF

V gene: TRBV27
J gene: TRBJ1-5
CDR3 protein: ASSSKGLNQPQH

V gene: TRBV7-7
J gene: TRBJ2-2
CDR3 protein: ASSLGSTGNTGELF

V gene: TRBV10-2
J gene: TRBJ2-7
CDR3 protein: ASSAGEAAYEQY

V gene: TRBV11-2
J gene: TRBJ2-7
CDR3 protein: ASSLRQGGSYEQY

V gene: TRBV20-1
J gene: TRBJ1-6
CDR3 protein: SARGRDSPLH